The 28 T cell receptor beta chains below come from one sample, sequenced in a study of T cells in pancreatic ductal adenocarcinoma. Using immunoSEQ multiplex PCR, the repertoire was profiled, and TCRdb retains in-frame clones only, with some absent. The sample includes around 94,000 clones, 90% to 95% of them seen just once. Surgery without prior neoadjuvant therapy was the treatment of the selected pancreatic ductal adenocarcinoma patients. The sequencing sample was made of PBMCs. Receptor source: a human donor with pancreatic ductal adenocarcinoma.

The V call is TRBV18, the J call TRBJ1-2; D perhaps matches TRBD1 (5 bases). Per germline, CDR1 KGHSH and CDR2 LQKENI. The CDR3 loop spans 14 amino acids. V lost 2 bases to trimming and J lost 5 bases, with 12 bases between them. Here the CDR3 reads CASSPDLTDYGYTF. The CDR3 coding sequence is TGTGCCAGCTCACCAGATCTGACAGATTATGGCTACACCTTC.

The chain joins TRBV4-1 to TRBJ2-2; 7 nucleotides match TRBD1. This CDR3 has 17 residues. Germline-derived CDR1 and CDR2 are MGHRA and YSYEKL. The V gene end was trimmed by 1 base and the J gene end by 2 bases; junction bases not matched to a gene: 7. CDR3 nucleotide sequence: TGCGCCAGCAGCCAAGGGGCCCGGGACAGAAACACCGGGGAGCTGTTTTTT. Protein sequence: CASSQGARDRNTGELFF.

The rearrangement links TRBV11-2 to TRBJ2-1; possible D gene TRBD1, 6 bases. This CDR3 is 14 amino acids long. The germline V gene has CDR1 SGHAT and CDR2 FQNNGV. V lost 8 bases, J lost 2 bases, and 13 bases lay in between. In DNA, the CDR3 is TGTGCCAGCGGATCTCAGGGGCCCTACAATGAGCAGTTCTTC. This translates into CASGSQGPYNEQFF.

Here the CDR3 DNA reads TGCGCCAGCAGCCCGGTGACTAGCACGGGCGAGCAGTACTTC. This encodes CASSPVTSTGEQYF. This chain uses TRBV5-1 with TRBJ2-7; 7 bases match TRBD2. Germline values: CDR1 SGHRS, CDR2 YFSETQ. The V and J ends lost 4 bases and 6 bases, in that order; junction bases with no gene match: 10. This CDR3 spans 14 amino acids.

The V gene is TRBV27, the J gene TRBJ2-6; D is unclear. There are 13 residues in the CDR3. Germline lookup yields CDR1 MNHEY and CDR2 SMNVEV (reference sequence). The V end lost 5 bases, the J end lost 4 bases, and 6 bases lay between the germline ends. CDR3 DNA sequence: TGTGCCAGCAGTCAATCCGGGGCCAACGTCCTGACTTTC. It yields the protein CASSQSGANVLTF.

This chain joins TRBV28 and TRBJ2-5; 7 bases are shared with TRBD2. The ends lost 8 bases at V and 7 bases at J; junction bases unmatched: 10. Germline CDR1 is MDHEN and CDR2 is SYDVKM. The CDR3 is 13 amino acids. CDR3 in DNA: TGTGCCAGCTTCGGGGGGATGCCGGGGACCCAGTACTTC. Amino acid sequence: CASFGGMPGTQYF.

The rearrangement joins TRBV15 to TRBJ2-7, with TRBD2 identical over 12 bases. V lost 0 bases to trimming and J lost 1 base; unmatched junction nucleotides: 4. The CDR3 is 17 amino acids. Germline V gives CDR1 LNHNV, CDR2 YYDKDF (reference sequence). The CDR3 here is CATSREVGLAGSYEQYF. The CDR3 nucleotides read TGTGCCACCAGCAGAGAAGTGGGACTAGCGGGTTCCTACGAGCAGTACTTC.

The chain links TRBV5-1 to TRBJ2-7; 10 bases match TRBD2. The V and J ends lost 0 bases and 1 base, in that order; junction bases with no gene match: 10. Germline-derived CDR1 and CDR2 are SGHRS and YFSETQ. This CDR3 has 18 amino acids. The CDR3 region is CASSLAGSGRAKSYEQYF. CDR3 nucleotide sequence: TGCGCCAGCAGCTTGGCGGGAAGCGGGAGGGCCAAGTCCTACGAGCAGTACTTC.

This chain uses TRBV29-1 with TRBJ1-5, with D perhaps matching TRBD1 (5 bases). Trimming shortened V by 6 bases and J by 5 bases, and 14 bases separated the two germline ends. Germline assignment: CDR1 SQVTM and CDR2 ANQGSEA. The CDR3 spans 13 residues. As DNA, the CDR3 is TGCAGCGTGAGTGGGGCCCTCGATCAGCCCCAGCATTTT. This encodes CSVSGALDQPQHF.

The chain has TRBV18 and TRBJ2-1; 15 nucleotides line up with TRBD2. The length of the CDR3 is 18 residues. CDR1 is KGHSH and CDR2 is LQKENI in the germline V gene. Losses at the gene ends were 3 bases for V and 6 bases for J; bases not matched to a gene: 9. CDR3 in DNA: TGTGCCAGCTCACCGCAAGGACTAGCGGGAGGGTTGGGCAATGAGCAGTTCTTC. Its protein is CASSPQGLAGGLGNEQFF.

J is TRBJ2-2 and V is TRBV27, with TRBD2 matching 8 bases. Germline CDR1 reads MNHEY; CDR2 reads SMNVEV (reference sequence). Trimming took 1 base from V and 4 from J; bases not matched to a gene: 11. This CDR3 spans 18 amino acids. CDR3 in DNA: TGTGCCAGCAGTTTATTCGGGAGGGCCTCAAAGGGCACCGGGGAGCTGTTTTTT. This translates into CASSLFGRASKGTGELFF.

V usage is TRBV7-9 and J usage is TRBJ1-5; the D is unclear. The CDR3 totals 14 residues. CDR1 is SEHNR, CDR2 FQNEAQ, per germline (reference sequence). V lost 1 base to trimming and J lost 0 bases, with 4 bases between them. CDR3 nucleotide sequence: TGTGCCAGCAGCTTAGGCGATAGCAATCAGCCCCAGCATTTT. Translation gives CASSLGDSNQPQHF.

The chain has TRBV15 and TRBJ2-5; 9 nucleotides line up with TRBD2. The V gene's germline CDR1 is LNHNV and CDR2 YYDKDF (reference sequence). This CDR3 region has 16 residues. Germline trimming cut 0 bases from V and 4 bases from J; bases unmatched to any gene: 6. The CDR3 protein is CATSRDIAGVSETQYF. CDR3 nucleotide sequence: TGTGCCACCAGCAGAGATATAGCGGGAGTATCAGAGACCCAGTACTTC.

V gene TRBV7-3 combines with J gene TRBJ2-5, with a weak D call TRBD1 (5 bases). This CDR3 comprises 13 residues. In germline, CDR1 is SGHTA, CDR2 FQGTGA. V was clipped by 3 bases and J by 5 bases, with 10 bases between them. The CDR3 region has the DNA TGTGCCAGCAGCTTCAGGGTGGCGGAGACCCAGTACTTC. It encodes CASSFRVAETQYF.

As for this clone: Different DNA sequences within this sample yield the same CDR3. The V call is TRBV7-9, the J call TRBJ1-4, with 10 bases fitting TRBD1. V gave up 5 bases and J gave up 8 bases; unmatched junction bases: 5. The CDR3 contains 14 residues. CDR1 and CDR2 from the germline V gene are SEHNR and FQNEAQ (reference sequence). CDR3 loop: CASSRGQGSEKLFF. The DNA of the CDR3 is TGTGCCAGCAGCCGGGGACAGGGGAGCGAAAAACTGTTTTTT.

This clone was observed once. This rearrangement joins TRBV5-1 to TRBJ2-5; 9 bases line up with TRBD2. The junction had 16 bases not matched to a gene; V was cut back by 8 bases and J by 5 bases. The CDR3 spans 16 residues. Germline V CDR1 and CDR2: SGHRS, YFSETQ. DNA of the CDR3: TGCGCCAGTCAAATACCAGTGTTAGCGGGAGCCGAGACCCAGTACTTC. As protein: CASQIPVLAGAETQYF.

This clone has just a few counts. The chain links TRBV5-1 to TRBJ2-5, with TRBD2 matching 8 bases. CDR3 length equals 14 residues. The germline V gene encodes CDR1 SGHRS and CDR2 YFSETQ. The junction had 3 bases not matched to a gene; V was cut back by 4 bases and J by 1 base. In DNA, the CDR3 is TGCGCCAGCAGCCTACTAGCGGCCCAAGAGACCCAGTACTTC. Translating it yields CASSLLAAQETQYF.

J is TRBJ2-1 and V is TRBV15; the D gene is possibly TRBD2 (6 bases). The CDR3 contains 13 residues. The ends were cut back, 3 bases at V and 10 bases at J, with 13 bases in the middle. Germline V gene data show CDR1 as LNHNV and CDR2 as YYDKDF (reference sequence). The CDR3 is CATSSGGLPEQFF. CDR3 sequence (DNA): TGTGCCACCAGCAGCGGCGGACTACCCGAGCAGTTCTTC.

The gene calls are TRBV15 and TRBJ2-7; 7 positions agree with TRBD2. The length of the CDR3 is 15 residues. V lost 0 bases, J lost 0 bases, and 2 bases stayed unmatched. Looked up from germline, CDR1 is LNHNV and CDR2 is YYDKDF (reference sequence). The CDR3 sequence: CATSRDGGSSYEQYF. CDR3 bases: TGTGCCACCAGCAGAGATGGCGGGAGCTCCTACGAGCAGTACTTC.

The chain uses TRBV4-1 and TRBJ2-2, with TRBD1 matching 7 bases. The trim removed 4 bases at V and 4 bases at J, leaving 9 bases unmatched. Per the germline V gene, CDR1 is MGHRA and CDR2 is YSYEKL. This CDR3 has 16 amino acids. The CDR3 DNA sequence: TGCGCCAGCAGCCGAGTAGGACAGGTTTCCACCGGGGAGCTGTTTTTT. Amino acids: CASSRVGQVSTGELFF.

The chain is built from TRBV18 and TRBJ1-4; weak D call: TRBD1 (5 bases). CDR1 KGHSH and CDR2 LQKENI come from the germline V gene. The CDR3 extends over 16 amino acids. Trimming shortened V by 2 bases and J by 0 bases, and 10 bases separated the two germline ends. Here the CDR3 reads CASSPGAAATNEKLFF. The CDR3 DNA is TGTGCCAGCTCACCAGGGGCGGCTGCAACTAATGAAAAACTGTTTTTT.

The chain employs TRBV5-1 and TRBJ2-1, with a weak D call TRBD2 (6 bases). Germline CDR1 and CDR2: SGHRS and YFSETQ. The CDR3 spans 14 residues. Trimming pared 4 bases from V and 4 bases from J, leaving 12 bases between. This chain's CDR3 is CASSGTSRYNEQFF. The CDR3 DNA reads TGCGCCAGCAGCGGTACTAGCAGGTACAATGAGCAGTTCTTC.

The chain has TRBV19 and TRBJ1-2, with a possible D match to TRBD1 (5 bases). CDR3 length: 15 amino acids. Between the trimmed V and J ends, which lost 0 bases and 6 bases, there was a span of 14 bases. The germline V gene has CDR1 LNHDA and CDR2 SQIVND (reference sequence). The CDR3 sequence: CASSIDVGARNGYTF. The CDR3 DNA reads TGTGCCAGTAGTATAGACGTTGGGGCAAGGAATGGCTACACCTTC. The whole variable domain, filled in from reference TRBV19 and TRBJ1-2, reads DGGITQSPKYLFRKEGQNVTLSCEQNLNHDAMYWYRQDPGQGLRLIYYSQIVNDFQKGDIAEGYSVSREKKESFPLTVTSAQKNPTAFYLCASSIDVGARNGYTFGSGTRLTVV.

V gene TRBV9 combines with J gene TRBJ2-1; no firm D call. Germline lookup yields CDR1 SGDLS and CDR2 YYNGEE. Trimming removed 2 bases at V and 9 bases at J, with 15 bases between. The CDR3 runs to 14 residues. As DNA, the CDR3 is TGTGCCAGCAGCGTCACGCGAGGCGGATCTGAGCAGTTCTTC. Protein sequence: CASSVTRGGSEQFF.

This chain joins TRBV15 and TRBJ1-2, with D tentatively TRBD1 (5 bases). The CDR3 length is 15 residues. Trimming stripped 0 bases from V and 7 bases from J, with 15 bases between. Germline CDR1 LNHNV, CDR2 YYDKDF (reference sequence). CDR3 DNA sequence: TGTGCCACCAGCAGAGATGCGTTCACAGGACGTGGCTACACCTTC. As protein: CATSRDAFTGRGYTF.

The V gene is TRBV10-3, the J gene TRBJ2-7; D is uncertain. The CDR3 length is 12 residues. Trimming took off 0 bases at V and 7 bases at J, with 7 bases between the two ends. CDR1 ENHRY and CDR2 SYGVKD come from the germline V gene. CDR3 nucleotides: TGTGCCATCAGTGAGTCCCCCGGGGAGCAGTACTTC. Translating gives CAISESPGEQYF.

The gene calls are TRBV14 and TRBJ2-7; a possible D gene is TRBD1 (6 bases). The V and J ends lost 1 base and 6 bases respectively, with 10 bases between them. This CDR3 contains 13 residues. CDR1 SGHDN and CDR2 FVKESK come from the germline V gene. This chain's CDR3 is CASSQGGHREQYF. The CDR3 DNA reads as TGTGCCAGCAGCCAAGGGGGACATCGCGAGCAGTACTTC. The complete variable domain, with remaining parts taken from reference TRBV14 and TRBJ2-7, reads EAGVTQFPSHSVIEKGQTVTLRCDPISGHDNLYWYRRVMGKEIKFLLHFVKESKQDESGMPNNRFLAERTGGTYSTLKVQPAELEDSGVYFCASSQGGHREQYFGPGTRLTVT.

The chain employs TRBV19 and TRBJ1-1, with a weak D call TRBD1 (5 bases). Germline lookup yields CDR1 LNHDA and CDR2 SQIVND (reference sequence). The CDR3 spans 15 residues. Between the trimmed V and J ends, which lost 1 base and 5 bases, there was a span of 14 bases. Here the CDR3 reads CASSIGGARGTEAFF. In nucleotides, the CDR3 is TGTGCCAGTAGTATAGGGGGCGCTCGTGGGACTGAAGCTTTCTTT.